This TCR beta chain was sequenced during a study of T cell changes during pregnancy in multiple sclerosis. Germline-derived CDR1 and CDR2 are GTSNPN and SVGIG (reference sequence). Trimming removed 2 bases from V and 8 bases from J, with 12 bases in between. The CDR3 is 12 amino acids. Assay used: immunoSEQ multiplex PCR; TCRdb lists only in-frame clones, some missing. The data contain fewer than 45,000 clones, 91% of them singletons. The V gene is TRBV30, the J gene TRBJ1-2; D ambiguous. This clonotype was obtained from a female donor in good health, enrolled as a control in a pregnancy study. The material was CD4+ T cells from peripheral blood mononuclear cells, obtained in the second trimester of pregnancy. CDR3 coding DNA: TGTGCCTGGAGTCTCCTATCCCGGGGCTACACCTTC. Encoded protein: CAWSLLSRGYTF.